This TCR beta chain is drawn from a study of blood T cell repertoires in COVID-19. Sequencing was performed with immunoSEQ multiplex PCR; in TCRdb, only in-frame clones are kept and a portion is missing. Of some 240,000 clones listed, around 81% were seen once; the top ten hold roughly 8%. The CDR3 has 16 residues. This clone was found once. The clonotype was recovered from an elderly woman with COVID-19, enrolled during active disease. V gene TRBV21-1 combines with J gene TRBJ1-1. TRBV21-1 is a pseudogene locus. The material sequenced was peripheral blood. DNA for the CDR3: TGTGCCAGCGGGGGGACTACGCACAGATCCAACACTGAAGCTTTCTTT. Protein sequence: CASGGTTHRSNTEAFF.